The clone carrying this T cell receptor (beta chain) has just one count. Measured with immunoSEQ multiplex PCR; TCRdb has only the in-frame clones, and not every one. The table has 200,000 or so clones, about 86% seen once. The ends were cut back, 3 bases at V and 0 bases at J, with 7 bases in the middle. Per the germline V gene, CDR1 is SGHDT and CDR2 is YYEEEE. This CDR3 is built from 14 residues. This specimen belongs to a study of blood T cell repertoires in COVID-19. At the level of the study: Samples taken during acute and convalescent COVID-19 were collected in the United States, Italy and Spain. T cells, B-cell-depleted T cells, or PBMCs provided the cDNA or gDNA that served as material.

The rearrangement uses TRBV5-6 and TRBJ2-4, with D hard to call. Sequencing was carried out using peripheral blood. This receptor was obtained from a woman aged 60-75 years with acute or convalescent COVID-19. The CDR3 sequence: CASSSSLAKNIQYF. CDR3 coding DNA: TGTGCCAGCAGCTCGAGTTTAGCCAAAAACATTCAGTACTTC.